What follows are 11 T cell receptor beta chains derived from one specimen sequenced in a study of CXCR3-negative and CXCR3-positive naive CD8 T cells. TRB cDNA was prepared as libraries by UMI-labeled 5' RACE. TCRdb reanalyzed the 5' RACE reads and collapses them to one entry per CDR3 protein, without DNA. Its listing shows over 100,000 distinct CDR3 sequences. The specimen sequenced was naive CXCR3- CD8+ T cells from blood. Subset of the sample: CD45RO-CCR7+CD27+CD95- naive CD8+ T cells lacking CXCR3 (TNR3-). All receptors come from a human donor in good health. Some clones in this sample may be carry-over from other donors' samples.

The chain joins TRBV27 to TRBJ2-1; TCRdb names TRBD2, which stays unverified in the absence of DNA. Germline lookup yields CDR1 MNHEY and CDR2 SMNVEV (reference sequence). CDR3 length equals 15 residues. This CDR3 is CASSLSRTRVNEQFF.

This chain uses TRBV7-9 with TRBJ1-1. The CDR3 covers 12 residues. The germline V gene has CDR1 SEHNR and CDR2 FQNEAQ (reference sequence). The CDR3 loop is CASSLGWVEAFF. Full variable domain (missing parts from reference TRBV7-9 and TRBJ1-1): DTGVSQNPRHKITKRGQNVTFRCDPISEHNRLYWYRQTLGQGPEFLTYFQNEAQLEKSRLLSDRFSAERPKGSFSTLEIQRTEQGDSAMYLCASSLGWVEAFFGQGTRLTVV.

J is TRBJ2-1 and V is TRBV20-1; TCRdb picks TRBD1, but there is no DNA to check that call. Germline CDR1 DFQATT, CDR2 SNEGSKA (reference sequence). The length of the CDR3 is 14 residues. This CDR3 is CSARGAGAGNEQFF.

The chain is built from TRBV6-5 and TRBJ2-7; no DNA is available, so the TRBD1 call from TCRdb remains unchecked. The CDR3 is 15 amino acids. CDR1 is MNHEY and CDR2 is SVGAGI in the germline V gene. CDR3 protein: CASSQSGTGLYEQYF.

V gene TRBV4-1 combines with J gene TRBJ2-5; TCRdb proposes TRBD2, but this gene call is untestable without DNA. CDR3 length equals 21 residues. Germline CDR1 reads MGHRA; CDR2 reads YSYEKL. The CDR3 loop reads CASSPRNGRASGIGEQEAQYF.

This chain uses TRBV19 with TRBJ1-1. Germline assignment: CDR1 LNHDA and CDR2 SQIVND (reference sequence). The CDR3 runs to 12 residues. Here the CDR3 reads CASSMGLTEAFF.

The V and J genes are TRBV7-9 and TRBJ2-3; TCRdb reports TRBD1, a call that lacks DNA to check it against. The germline CDR1 and CDR2 sequences are SEHNR and FQNEAQ (reference sequence). The CDR3 spans 16 residues. CDR3 residues: CASSLVGTGWADTQYF.

The chain couples TRBV28 to TRBJ2-5; TCRdb's D gene call, TRBD2, goes unchecked for lack of DNA. The V gene's germline CDR1 is MDHEN and CDR2 SYDVKM. The CDR3 contains 16 residues. CDR3: CASSRVLADVQETQYF.

The V and J genes are TRBV29-1 and TRBJ2-1; TCRdb calls TRBD2, which cannot be checked without DNA. Germline V lookup: CDR1 SQVTM, CDR2 ANQGSEA. CDR3 size: 12 residues. The CDR3 reads CSTGLGYNEQFF.

CDR3 protein: CASSRGTTYEQYF. The chain joins TRBV9 to TRBJ2-7. CDR1 and CDR2 (germline): SGDLS, YYNGEE. This CDR3 comprises 13 residues.

CDR3 sequence reads: CASLGRTDTQYF. The chain joins TRBV2 to TRBJ2-3. The CDR3 length is 12 residues. The germline CDR1 and CDR2 sequences are SNHLY and FYNNEI.